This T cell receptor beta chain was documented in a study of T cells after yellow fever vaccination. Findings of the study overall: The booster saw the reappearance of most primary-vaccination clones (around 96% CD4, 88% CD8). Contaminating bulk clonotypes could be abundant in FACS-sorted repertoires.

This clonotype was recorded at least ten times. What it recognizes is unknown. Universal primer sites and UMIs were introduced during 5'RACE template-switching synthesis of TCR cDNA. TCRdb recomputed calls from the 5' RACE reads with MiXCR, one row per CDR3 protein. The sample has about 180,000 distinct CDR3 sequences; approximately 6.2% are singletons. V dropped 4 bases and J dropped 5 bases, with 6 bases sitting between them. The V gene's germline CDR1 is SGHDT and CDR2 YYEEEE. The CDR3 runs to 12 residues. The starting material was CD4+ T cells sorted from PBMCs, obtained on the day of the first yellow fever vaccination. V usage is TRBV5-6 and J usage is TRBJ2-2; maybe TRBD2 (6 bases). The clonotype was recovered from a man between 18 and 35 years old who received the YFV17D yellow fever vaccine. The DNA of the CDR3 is TGTGCCAGCAGCCGGGAGACCGGGGAGCTGTTTTTT. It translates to CASSRETGELFF.